This T cell receptor (beta chain) was sequenced for a study of siplizumab effects on memory and regulatory T cells. Details on this clone: Its specificity is unknown.

The CDR3 is made up of 13 amino acids. With 6 bases removed from V and 3 bases from J, the gap between germline ends came to 11 bases. Germline lookup yields CDR1 MDHEN and CDR2 SYDVKM. Study-wide results and limits: Siplizumab brought about a significant reduction in alloreactive sequences traceable to unstimulated CD4+ memory cells.

The assay was immunoSEQ multiplex PCR, and TCRdb's table has in-frame clones only and misses some. The table shows about 100,000 clones, with approximately 91% occurring only once. The sequenced sample consisted of non-Treg CD4+ T cells sorted from blood. The genes are TRBV28 and TRBJ1-2; no definite D call. This sequence originates from a human donor in good health. CDR3 nucleotide sequence: TGTGCCAGCAGCCAAACAGAGTACTATGGCTACACCTTC. It translates to CASSQTEYYGYTF.